The next 4 T cell receptor beta chains were all read from a single sample in a study of type 1 regulatory T cells. TCRdb re-derived calls from the reads in MiXCR, one entry per CDR3 protein. Of 80,000 to 100,000 distinct CDR3 sequences listed, 25% to 40% are singletons. The sequenced sample was CD4+ T cells, either the whole sample or a sorted fraction (not recorded which). The source is a human donor in good health.

This clonotype was counted a few times. This chain connects TRBV5-1 to TRBJ2-7, with D tentatively TRBD1 (6 bases). V was clipped by 0 bases and J by 6 bases, with 13 bases between them. The CDR3 has 14 residues. Germline CDR1 SGHRS, CDR2 YFSETQ. The CDR3 coding sequence is TGCGCCAGCAGCTTGGTAGGGGGATCGGGCGAGCAGTACTTC. Translated, it gives CASSLVGGSGEQYF.

The rearrangement links TRBV24-1 to TRBJ2-1, with 7 positions matching TRBD2. Germline V lookup: CDR1 KGHDR, CDR2 SFDVKD. The CDR3 spans 14 residues. V lost 5 bases, J lost 6 bases, and 6 bases stayed unmatched. This chain's CDR3 is CATSAAGLVNEQFF. CDR3 DNA: TGTGCCACCAGTGCCGCCGGACTAGTCAATGAGCAGTTCTTC.

In its sample, this clonotype was seen a few times. This chain connects TRBV20-1 to TRBJ2-3; TRBD2 aligns across 7 bases. V gave up 3 bases and J gave up 2 bases; unmatched junction bases: 8. The CDR3 covers 15 residues. Germline CDR1 DFQATT, CDR2 SNEGSKA (reference sequence). The CDR3 DNA is TGCAGTGCTAGGTCTTCGCGGGAGCCCACAGATACGCAGTATTTT. Its translation: CSARSSREPTDTQYF.

As concerns this clonotype: One junction end disagrees with the germline gene, perhaps due to a read error. The genes are TRBV7-8 and TRBJ2-1, with 12 bases that match TRBD2. Germline V gene data show CDR1 as SGHVS and CDR2 as FQNEAQ. CDR3 length: 14 residues. The CDR3 region is CASSLVSLAGGLVF. The DNA for the CDR3 is TGTGCCAGCAGCTTAGTGAGCCTAGCGGGAGGGTTGGTCTTC.